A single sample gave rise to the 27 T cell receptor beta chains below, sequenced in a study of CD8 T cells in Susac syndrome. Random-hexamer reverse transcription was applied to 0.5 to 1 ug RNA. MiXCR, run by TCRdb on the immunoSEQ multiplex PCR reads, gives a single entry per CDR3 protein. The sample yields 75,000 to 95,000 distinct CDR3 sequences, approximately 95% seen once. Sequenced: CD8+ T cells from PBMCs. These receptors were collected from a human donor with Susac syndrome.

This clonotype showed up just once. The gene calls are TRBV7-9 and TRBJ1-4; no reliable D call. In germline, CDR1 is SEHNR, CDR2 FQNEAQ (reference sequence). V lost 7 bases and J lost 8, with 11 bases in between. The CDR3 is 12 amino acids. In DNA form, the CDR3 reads TGTGCCAGCAATACTGGAGGGGAAAAACTGTTTTTT. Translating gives CASNTGGEKLFF. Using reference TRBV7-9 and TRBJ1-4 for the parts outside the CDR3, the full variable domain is DTGVSQNPRHKITKRGQNVTFRCDPISEHNRLYWYRQTLGQGPEFLTYFQNEAQLEKSRLLSDRFSAERPKGSFSTLEIQRTEQGDSAMYLCASNTGGEKLFFGSGTQLSVL.

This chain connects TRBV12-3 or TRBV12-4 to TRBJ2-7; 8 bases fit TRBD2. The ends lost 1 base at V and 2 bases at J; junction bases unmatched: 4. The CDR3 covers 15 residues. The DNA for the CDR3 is TGTGCCAGCAGTTTAGGGTTCGGGGGGGCCTACGAGCAGTACTTC. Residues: CASSLGFGGAYEQYF.

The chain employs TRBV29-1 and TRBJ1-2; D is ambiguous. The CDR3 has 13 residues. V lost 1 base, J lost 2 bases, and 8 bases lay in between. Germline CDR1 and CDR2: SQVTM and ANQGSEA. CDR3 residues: CSVEGAGNYGYTF. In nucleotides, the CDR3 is TGCAGCGTTGAAGGGGCGGGAAACTATGGCTACACCTTC.

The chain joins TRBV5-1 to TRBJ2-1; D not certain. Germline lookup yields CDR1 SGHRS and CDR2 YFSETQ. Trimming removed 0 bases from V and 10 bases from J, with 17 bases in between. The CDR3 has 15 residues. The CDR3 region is CASSLAAGLIDEQFF. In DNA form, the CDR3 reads TGCGCCAGCAGCTTGGCCGCCGGTCTTATCGACGAGCAGTTCTTC.

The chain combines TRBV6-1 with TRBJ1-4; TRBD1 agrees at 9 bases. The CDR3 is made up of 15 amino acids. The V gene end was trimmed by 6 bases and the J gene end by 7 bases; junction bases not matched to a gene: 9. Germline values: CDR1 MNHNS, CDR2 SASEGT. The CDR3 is CASRKRTGEIEKLFF. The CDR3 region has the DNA TGTGCCAGCAGAAAAAGGACAGGGGAGATTGAAAAACTGTTTTTT.

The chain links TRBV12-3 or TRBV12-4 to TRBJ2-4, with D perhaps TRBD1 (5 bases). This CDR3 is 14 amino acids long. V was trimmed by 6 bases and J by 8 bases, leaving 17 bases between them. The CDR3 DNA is TGTGCCAGCAGAAAGACAGTGGCTTCGGACATTCAGTACTTC. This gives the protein CASRKTVASDIQYF.

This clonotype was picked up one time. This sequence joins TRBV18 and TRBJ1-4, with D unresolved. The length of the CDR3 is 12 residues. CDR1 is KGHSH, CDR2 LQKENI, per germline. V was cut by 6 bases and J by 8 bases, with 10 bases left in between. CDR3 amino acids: CASSRNREKLFF. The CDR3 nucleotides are TGTGCCAGCTCGCGAAACAGAGAAAAACTGTTTTTT.

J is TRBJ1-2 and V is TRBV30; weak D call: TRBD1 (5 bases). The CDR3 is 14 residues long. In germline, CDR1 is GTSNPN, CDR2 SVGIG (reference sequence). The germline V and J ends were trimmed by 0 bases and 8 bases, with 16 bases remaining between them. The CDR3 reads CAWSVQRDGVGYTF. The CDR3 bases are TGTGCCTGGAGTGTACAACGGGACGGTGTGGGCTACACCTTC.

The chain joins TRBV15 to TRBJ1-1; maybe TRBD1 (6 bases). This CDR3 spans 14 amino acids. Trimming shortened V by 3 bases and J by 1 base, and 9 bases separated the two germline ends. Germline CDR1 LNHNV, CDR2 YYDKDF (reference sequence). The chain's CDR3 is CATSSKTGNTEAFF. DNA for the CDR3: TGTGCCACCAGCAGTAAGACAGGGAACACTGAAGCTTTCTTT.

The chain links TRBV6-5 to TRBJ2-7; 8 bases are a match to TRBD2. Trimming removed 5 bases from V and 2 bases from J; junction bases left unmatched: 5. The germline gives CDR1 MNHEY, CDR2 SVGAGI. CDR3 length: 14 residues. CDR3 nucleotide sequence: TGTGCCAGCAGTACGGGACTAGGGCCCTACGAGCAGTACTTC. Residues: CASSTGLGPYEQYF.

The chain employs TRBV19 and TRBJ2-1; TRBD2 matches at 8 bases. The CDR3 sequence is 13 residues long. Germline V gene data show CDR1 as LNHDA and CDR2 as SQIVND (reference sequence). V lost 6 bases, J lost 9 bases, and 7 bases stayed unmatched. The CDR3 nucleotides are TGTGCCAGTAGCCAGCGGGAGCCACCTGAGCAGTTCTTC. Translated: CASSQREPPEQFF. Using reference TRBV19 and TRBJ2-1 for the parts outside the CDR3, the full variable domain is DGGITQSPKYLFRKEGQNVTLSCEQNLNHDAMYWYRQDPGQGLRLIYYSQIVNDFQKGDIAEGYSVSREKKESFPLTVTSAQKNPTAFYLCASSQREPPEQFFGPGTRLTVL.

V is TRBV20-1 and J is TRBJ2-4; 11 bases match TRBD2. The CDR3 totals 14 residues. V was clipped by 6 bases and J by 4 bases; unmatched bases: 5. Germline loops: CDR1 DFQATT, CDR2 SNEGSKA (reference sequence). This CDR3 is CSALAGGIKNIQYF. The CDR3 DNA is TGCAGTGCCCTAGCGGGGGGAATAAAAAACATTCAGTACTTC.

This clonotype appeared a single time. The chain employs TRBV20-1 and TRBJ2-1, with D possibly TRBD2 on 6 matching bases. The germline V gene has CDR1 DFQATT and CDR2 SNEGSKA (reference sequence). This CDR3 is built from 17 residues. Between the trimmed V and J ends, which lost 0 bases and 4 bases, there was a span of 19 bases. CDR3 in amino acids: CSARDPVAGWAYNEQFF. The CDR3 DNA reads TGCAGTGCTAGAGACCCGGTGGCGGGGTGGGCTTACAATGAGCAGTTCTTC.

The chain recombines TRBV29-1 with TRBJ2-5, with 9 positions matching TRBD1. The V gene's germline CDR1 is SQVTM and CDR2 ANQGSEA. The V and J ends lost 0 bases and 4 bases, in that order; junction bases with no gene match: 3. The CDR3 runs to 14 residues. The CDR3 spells CSVEDRTGVETQYF. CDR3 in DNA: TGCAGCGTTGAAGATAGGACAGGGGTAGAGACCCAGTACTTC.

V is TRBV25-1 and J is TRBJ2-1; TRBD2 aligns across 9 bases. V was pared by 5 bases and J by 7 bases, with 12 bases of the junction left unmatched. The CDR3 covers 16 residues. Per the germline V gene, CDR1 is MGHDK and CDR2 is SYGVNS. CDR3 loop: CASSSGTSRGWNEQFF. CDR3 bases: TGTGCCAGCAGTTCAGGGACTAGCCGGGGTTGGAATGAGCAGTTCTTC.

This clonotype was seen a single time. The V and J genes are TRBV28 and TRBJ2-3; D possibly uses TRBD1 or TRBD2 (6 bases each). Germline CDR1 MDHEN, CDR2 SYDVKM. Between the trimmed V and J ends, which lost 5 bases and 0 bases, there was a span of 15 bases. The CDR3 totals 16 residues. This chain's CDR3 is CASSPLWGASTDTQYF. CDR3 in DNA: TGTGCCAGCAGTCCCCTTTGGGGGGCAAGCACAGATACGCAGTATTTT.

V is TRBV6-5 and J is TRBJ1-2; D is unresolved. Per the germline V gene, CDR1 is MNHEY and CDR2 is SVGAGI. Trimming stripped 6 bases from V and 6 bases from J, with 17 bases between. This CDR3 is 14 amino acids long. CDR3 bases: TGTGCCAGCAGCCACGTGGCACAAGAAGATGGCTACACCTTC. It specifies CASSHVAQEDGYTF.

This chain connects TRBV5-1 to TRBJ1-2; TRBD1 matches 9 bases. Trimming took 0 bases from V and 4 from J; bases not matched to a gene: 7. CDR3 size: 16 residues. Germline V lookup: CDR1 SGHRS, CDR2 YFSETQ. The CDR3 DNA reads TGCGCCAGCAGCTTGGCACGGGACAGGGTCTCCTATGGCTACACCTTC. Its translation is CASSLARDRVSYGYTF.

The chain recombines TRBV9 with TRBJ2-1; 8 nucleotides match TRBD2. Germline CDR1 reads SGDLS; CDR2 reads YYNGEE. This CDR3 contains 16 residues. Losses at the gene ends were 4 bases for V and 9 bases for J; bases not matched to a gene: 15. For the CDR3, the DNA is TGTGCCAGCAGCTATTTAAAAGCGGGAGCGCTCGGTGAGCAGTTCTTC. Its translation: CASSYLKAGALGEQFF. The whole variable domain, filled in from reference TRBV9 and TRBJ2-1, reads DSGVTQTPKHLITATGQRVTLRCSPRSGDLSVYWYQQSLDQGLQFLIQYYNGEERAKGNILERFSAQQFPDLHSELNLSSLELGDSALYFCASSYLKAGALGEQFFGPGTRLTVL.

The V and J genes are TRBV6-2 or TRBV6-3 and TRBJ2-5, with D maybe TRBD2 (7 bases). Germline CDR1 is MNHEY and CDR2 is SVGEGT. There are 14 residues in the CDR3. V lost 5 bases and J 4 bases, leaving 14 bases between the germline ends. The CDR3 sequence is CASSEGGGPETQYF. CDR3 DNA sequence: TGTGCCAGCAGTGAGGGAGGGGGGCCAGAGACCCAGTACTTC.

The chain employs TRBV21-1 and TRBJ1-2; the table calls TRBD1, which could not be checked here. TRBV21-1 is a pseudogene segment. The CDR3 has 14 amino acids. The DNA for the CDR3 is TGTGCCAGCAGCAAATATAAGGGGTTCTATGGCTACACCTTC. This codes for CASSKYKGFYGYTF.

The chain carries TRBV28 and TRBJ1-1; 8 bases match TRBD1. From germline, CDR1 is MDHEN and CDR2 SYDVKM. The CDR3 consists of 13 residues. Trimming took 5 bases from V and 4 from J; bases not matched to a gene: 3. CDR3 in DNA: TGTGCCAGCAGTCACAGGGGGGTCACTGAAGCTTTCTTT. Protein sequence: CASSHRGVTEAFF.

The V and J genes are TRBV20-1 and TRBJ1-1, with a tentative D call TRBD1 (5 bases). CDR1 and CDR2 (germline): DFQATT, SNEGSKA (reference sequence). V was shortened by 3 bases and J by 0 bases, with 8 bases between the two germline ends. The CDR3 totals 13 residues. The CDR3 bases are TGCAGTGCTAGGCAGACAGTGAACACTGAAGCTTTCTTT. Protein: CSARQTVNTEAFF.

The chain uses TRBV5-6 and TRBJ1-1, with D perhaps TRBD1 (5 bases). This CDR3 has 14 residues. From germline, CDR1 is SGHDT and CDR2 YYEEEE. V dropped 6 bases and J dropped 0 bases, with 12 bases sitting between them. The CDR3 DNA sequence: TGTGCCAGCATCTCCAGGGCGATGAACACTGAAGCTTTCTTT. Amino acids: CASISRAMNTEAFF.

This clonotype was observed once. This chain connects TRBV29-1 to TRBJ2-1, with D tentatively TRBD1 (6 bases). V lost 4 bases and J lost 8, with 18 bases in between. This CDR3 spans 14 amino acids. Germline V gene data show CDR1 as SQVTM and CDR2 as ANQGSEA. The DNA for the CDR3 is TGCAGCGTTGCACAGGGACACGCGATCGATGAGCAGTTCTTC. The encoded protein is CSVAQGHAIDEQFF.

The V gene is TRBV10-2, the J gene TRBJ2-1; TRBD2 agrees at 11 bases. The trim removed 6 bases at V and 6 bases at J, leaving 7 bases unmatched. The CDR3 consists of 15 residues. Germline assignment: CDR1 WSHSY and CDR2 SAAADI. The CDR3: CASRIAGGPGNEQFF. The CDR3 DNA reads TGCGCCAGCAGAATAGCGGGGGGGCCCGGCAATGAGCAGTTCTTC.

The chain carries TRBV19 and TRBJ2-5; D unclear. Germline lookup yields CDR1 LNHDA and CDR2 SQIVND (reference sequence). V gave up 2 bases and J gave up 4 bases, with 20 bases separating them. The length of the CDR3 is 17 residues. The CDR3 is CASSISFLSTSVETQYF. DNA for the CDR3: TGTGCCAGTAGTATATCTTTTCTCTCGACGTCCGTAGAGACCCAGTACTTC.